This entry lists 21 T cell receptor beta chains sequenced from one sample in a study of blood T cells in healthy people across ages (dated by TCRdb to about 2015). The library came from 5' RACE. TCRdb records Illumina HiSeq 2500 as the sequencer. A second PCR of roughly 6 to 11 cycles was run with a J-beta primer mix and a sample-barcoded 5' primer. TCRdb trimmed public reads at Q25 via fastp, called clones via MiXCR and kept in-frame beta chains. Entries that share a CDR3 protein sequence are merged under the most common genes and DNA. For this sample the table gives some 1.1 million distinct CDR3 sequences, of which roughly two fifths were detected only once. Approximately 14% of the sample lies in the top ten. Material: blood. These receptors were taken from a man aged 18-30 years in good health.

The CDR3 region is CASSLGDYRNEQFF. The CDR3 DNA reads TGTGCCAGCAGCTTAGGGGACTACCGTAATGAGCAGTTCTTC. The chain couples TRBV7-2 to TRBJ2-1; 7 bases map to TRBD2. This CDR3 is 14 amino acids long. The trim removed 1 base at V and 7 bases at J, leaving 4 bases unmatched. Germline assignment: CDR1 SGHTA and CDR2 FQGNSA.

This clonotype was counted a few times. This chain links TRBV12-5 with TRBJ1-1, with 7 bases matching TRBD1. This CDR3 has 13 amino acids. Germline trimming cut 6 bases from V and 1 base from J; bases unmatched to any gene: 2. CDR1 and CDR2 (germline): LGHNT, FRNRAP. CDR3 nucleotides: TGTGCTAGTGGAGGGGGCGAGAACACTGAAGCTTTCTTT. Translation gives CASGGGENTEAFF.

The chain's CDR3 is CASSSRGTMSYEQFF. CDR3 in DNA: TGTGCCAGCTCTTCCAGGGGGACTATGTCCTACGAGCAGTTCTTC. V gene TRBV6-2 or TRBV6-3 combines with J gene TRBJ2-1; D possibly matches TRBD1 or TRBD2 (7 bases each). Germline V lookup: CDR1 MNHEY, CDR2 SVGEGT. V was shortened by 8 bases and J by 10 bases, with 24 bases between the two germline ends. The CDR3 covers 15 residues.

There are many counts of this clonotype. This rearrangement joins TRBV9 to TRBJ2-5; 7 positions agree with TRBD2. V lost 2 bases and J lost 1; bases outside the gene matches: 2. CDR3 length: 14 amino acids. CDR1 is SGDLS and CDR2 is YYNGEE in the germline V gene. CDR3 in DNA: TGTGCCAGCAGCGTGGGAGGGATCCAAGAGACCCAGTACTTC. Translation: CASSVGGIQETQYF.

This rearrangement joins TRBV4-2 to TRBJ1-6; perhaps TRBD1 as D (5 bases). The CDR3 is 16 amino acids. V lost 4 bases to trimming and J lost 0 bases, with 10 bases between them. Per germline, CDR1 LGHNA and CDR2 YNFKEQ. The CDR3 DNA follows: TGTGCCAGCAGCCCGGGACTGAACTCCTATAATTCACCCCTCCACTTT. Amino acid sequence: CASSPGLNSYNSPLHF.

Ten or more counts support this clonotype. CDR3 bases: TGCGCCAGCAGCCAAGAGATGGGAAGGGTCGTTACGCAGTATTTT. Amino acid sequence: CASSQEMGRVVTQYF. The rearrangement links TRBV4-1 to TRBJ2-3, with unresolved D. The CDR3 has 15 residues. The V gene lost 0 bases and the J gene lost 8 bases, with 15 bases spanning the gap. Per germline, CDR1 MGHRA and CDR2 YSYEKL.

This clonotype was counted only a few times. The rearrangement links TRBV3-1 to TRBJ2-7; D unclear. The CDR3 has 16 amino acids. Trimming pared 0 bases from V and 2 bases from J, leaving 14 bases between. Germline CDR1 LGHDT, CDR2 YNNKEL (reference sequence). The CDR3 coding sequence is TGTGCCAGCAGCCAAGAGGAGAGTTGGAACACCTACGAGCAGTACTTC. Its translation is CASSQEESWNTYEQYF.

The V call is TRBV6-5, the J call TRBJ1-4; D is possibly TRBD1 (5 bases). The CDR3 totals 13 residues. Trimming shortened V by 7 bases and J by 2 bases, and 8 bases separated the two germline ends. The germline V gene has CDR1 MNHEY and CDR2 SVGAGI. CDR3: CASTRGTNEKLFF. The CDR3 coding sequence is TGTGCCAGCACCCGGGGGACTAATGAAAAACTGTTTTTT.

This clonotype has just a few counts. V gene TRBV7-9 combines with J gene TRBJ1-2; the D gene is possibly TRBD1 (5 bases). The CDR3 totals 14 residues. Germline-derived CDR1 and CDR2 are SEHNR and FQNEAQ (reference sequence). V lost 5 bases to trimming and J lost 0 bases, with 10 bases between them. The CDR3 DNA reads as TGTGCCAGCAGCCAGGGAGTCGCTAACTATGGCTACACCTTC. Translation: CASSQGVANYGYTF.

A word on this clonotype: Being one base from a much bigger clone, this may be a read error. The rearrangement links TRBV4-3 to TRBJ2-3, with a weak D call TRBD2 (5 bases). The CDR3 runs to 16 residues. CDR1 is LGHNA, CDR2 YSLEER, per germline. The CDR3 region has the DNA TGCGCCAGCAGCCAAGAATACAGCCCTAGCATAGATACGCAGTATTTT. This codes for CASSQEYSPSIDTQYF.

As to this clonotype: A much larger clone is a single base away; this may be a read error. The V and J genes are TRBV6-2 or TRBV6-3 and TRBJ1-2, with D hard to call. Germline CDR1 MNHEY, CDR2 SVGEGT. CDR3 size: 15 residues. Trimming cost V 2 bases and J 7 bases, with 17 bases left between them. This chain's CDR3 is CASSYPDPEPRGYTF. CDR3 in DNA: TGTGCCAGCAGTTACCCGGACCCCGAACCCCGTGGCTACACCTTC.

In this sample, this clonotype turned up a few times. The V and J genes are TRBV28 and TRBJ1-6; D unresolved. The germline V and J ends were trimmed by 7 bases and 7 bases, with 17 bases remaining between them. CDR3 length equals 15 residues. Germline loops: CDR1 MDHEN, CDR2 SYDVKM. The CDR3 protein is CASTTTAAGNSPLHF. The CDR3 DNA reads TGTGCCAGCACCACAACGGCAGCGGGAAATTCACCCCTCCACTTT.

This rearrangement joins TRBV3-1 to TRBJ1-2; D is perhaps TRBD1 (6 bases). V lost 3 bases, J lost 6 bases, and 17 bases lay in between. The CDR3 runs 15 residues. CDR1 is LGHDT, CDR2 YNNKEL, per germline (reference sequence). CDR3 residues: CASSQMVRGINGYTF. The CDR3 region has the DNA TGTGCCAGCAGCCAGATGGTTAGGGGGATCAATGGCTACACCTTC.

This clonotype came up many times. The chain links TRBV29-1 to TRBJ2-7; D call uncertain. The CDR3 has 11 residues. In germline, CDR1 is SQVTM, CDR2 ANQGSEA. V lost 6 bases to trimming and J lost 2 bases, with 8 bases between them. CDR3 nucleotides: TGCAGCGTCTCACAGACCTACGAGCAGTACTTC. It encodes CSVSQTYEQYF.

As to this clonotype: One end of the junction does not line up with germline, which may come from a read error. V usage is TRBV2 and J usage is TRBJ1-2, with 9 positions matching TRBD1. Germline V gene sequence: CDR1 SNHLY, CDR2 FYNNEI. This CDR3 is built from 13 residues. As DNA, the CDR3 is TGTGCCCGCAGTGAACAGGGGGCTCAGGGCTACACCTTC. As protein: CARSEQGAQGYTF.

This chain uses TRBV15 with TRBJ1-5; maybe TRBD1 (6 bases). Germline lookup yields CDR1 LNHNV and CDR2 YYDKDF (reference sequence). Trimming took 1 base from V and 0 from J, leaving 10 bases between them. The CDR3 is made up of 16 amino acids. CDR3 sequence: CATSRGGQYSNQPQHF. CDR3 bases: TGTGCCACCAGCAGAGGTGGACAGTATAGCAATCAGCCCCAGCATTTT.

V is TRBV7-8 and J is TRBJ2-1; D is unclear. The tail of the sequence fits TRBJ2-7 better, so the J call may be wrong. CDR1 is SGHVS and CDR2 is FQNEAQ in the germline V gene. This CDR3 comprises 15 residues. The CDR3 DNA follows: TGTGCCAGCAGCTTTAGGGTTTTCACCTACAATGAGCAGTACTTC. Translation: CASSFRVFTYNEQYF.

The CDR3 coding sequence is TGTGCCAGCAGCCTCCGAGGGGGGTTGCGCAATCAGCCCCAGCATTTT. Its translation is CASSLRGGLRNQPQHF. The chain recombines TRBV7-2 with TRBJ1-5, with a weak D call TRBD1 (6 bases). CDR3 length: 16 amino acids. Trimming pared 5 bases from V and 2 bases from J, leaving 16 bases between. Germline V lookup: CDR1 SGHTA, CDR2 FQGNSA.

This clonotype was seen more than once but under ten times. The V call is TRBV9, the J call TRBJ1-2, with D possibly TRBD1 on 6 matching bases. V lost 3 bases and J 1 base, leaving 19 bases between the germline ends. CDR3 length: 17 residues. Per the germline V gene, CDR1 is SGDLS and CDR2 is YYNGEE. This CDR3 is CASSEGDLRGINYGYTF. In DNA form, the CDR3 reads TGTGCCAGCAGCGAGGGGGACCTAAGGGGTATTAACTATGGCTACACCTTC.

The chain has TRBV5-5 and TRBJ1-5; D call uncertain. V was shortened by 4 bases and J by 2 bases, with 13 bases between the two germline ends. This CDR3 spans 15 amino acids. The germline V gene has CDR1 SGHKS and CDR2 YYEKEE (reference sequence). CDR3 loop: CASSQHQERNQPQHF. The CDR3 nucleotides read TGTGCCAGCAGCCAGCACCAGGAACGCAATCAGCCCCAGCATTTT.

V usage is TRBV5-1 and J usage is TRBJ2-4; TRBD1 aligns across 8 bases. Germline CDR1 is SGHRS and CDR2 is YFSETQ. The length of the CDR3 is 14 residues. With 4 bases clipped from V and 7 bases from J, the junction kept 7 bases outside the gene matches. The CDR3 reads CASSAGTGGNIQYF. In DNA form, the CDR3 reads TGCGCCAGCAGCGCCGGGACAGGCGGGAACATTCAGTACTTC.